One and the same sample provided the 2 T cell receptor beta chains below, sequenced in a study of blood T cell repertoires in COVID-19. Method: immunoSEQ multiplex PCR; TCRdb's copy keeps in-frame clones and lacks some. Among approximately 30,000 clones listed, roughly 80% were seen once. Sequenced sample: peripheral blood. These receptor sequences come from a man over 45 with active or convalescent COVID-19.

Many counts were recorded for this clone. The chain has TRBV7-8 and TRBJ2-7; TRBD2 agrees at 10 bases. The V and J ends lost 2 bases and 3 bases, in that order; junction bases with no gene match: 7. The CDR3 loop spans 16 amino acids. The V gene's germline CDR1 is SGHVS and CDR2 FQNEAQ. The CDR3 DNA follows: TGTGCCAGCAGCTTACAGACCGGGACTAGCGTCTACGAGCAGTACTTC. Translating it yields CASSLQTGTSVYEQYF.

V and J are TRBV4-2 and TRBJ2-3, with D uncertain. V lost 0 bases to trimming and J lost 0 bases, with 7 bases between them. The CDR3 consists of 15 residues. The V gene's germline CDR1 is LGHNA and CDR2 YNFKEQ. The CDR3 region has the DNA TGTGCCAGCAGCCAAGAGCGACTGAGCACAGATACGCAGTATTTT. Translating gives CASSQERLSTDTQYF.